Reported below is one TCR beta chain. The table lists this clone with a few counts. Its cognate antigen has yet to be identified. No quality values exist for individual bases; no much larger clone is one base distant. Other DNA sequences in this sample translate to the same CDR3. CDR1 MNHNS and CDR2 SASEGT were looked up in the germline V gene. Germline trimming amounts to 2 bases on V and 4 bases on J, with 3 as the count of junction bases outside the gene matches. The CDR3 spans 14 residues, from the cysteine through the phenylalanine. The sequence is cut down to CDR3 DNA, 42 bases in frame from base 1. This sample is part of a study of Ad26.COV2.S vaccination and SARS-CoV-2 variants listed by TCRdb under 2021. Broadly, across the study: Vaccine-arm donors were drawn from COV1001, a multicentre, randomized, double-blind, placebo-controlled phase I-IIa trial of Ad26.COV2.S in healthy adults. Ad26.COV2.S was administered intramuscularly at 5 x 10^10 or 1 x 10^11 viral particles, either as a single shot or as two shots given 56 days apart. TCRbeta repertoire sequencing served as the tool for gauging how specific and how broad the SARS-CoV-2-reactive T cell receptors were following Ad26.COV2.S vaccination. A total of 32 samples were included in the TCR-sequenced set, comprising roughly 20 Ad26.COV2.S vaccine recipients, 5 placebo recipients and 8 SARS-CoV-2 convalescent individuals. Trial participants were randomized into five groups of five, in which low-dose or high-dose Ad26.COV2.S was given once or twice, or placebo was given on both occasions. Blinding of investigators to trial group allocation was maintained during experiments and outcome assessment.

Overall results and qualifications from the work: Compared with placebo recipients, Ad26.COV2.S recipients showed higher spike-specific TCR breadth (P = 0.0014). It was noted by the authors that total T cell responses may have been underestimated by the TCR breadth and depth analyses. Substantial breadth of spike-specific CD8+ and CD4+ T cell responses was reported after vaccination. Non-spike TCR breadth was comparable between vaccine and placebo recipients, consistent with the vaccine containing only spike. The study was not powered for comparison of responses between vaccine doses or regimens.

The label giving this sample's treatment or condition can be read as: about 20 received Ad26.COV2.S at low or high dose, single or two shots; roughly five received placebo; per-sample allocation not given. For vaccine and placebo recipients, the sequenced repertoires came from samples collected on day 63 after the first injection. Cohort 1b enrolled about two dozen adults aged 18-55 years at a single site in Boston, USA, between 29 July and 7 August 2020. Ad26.COV2.S was a replication-incompetent adenovirus type 26 vector that expressed a prefusion-stabilized SARS-CoV-2 spike protein derived from the original Wuhan strain. The immunoSEQ Assay was the method used to sequence TCRbeta CDR3 regions. After extraction, genomic DNA underwent amplification by bias-controlled multiplex PCR, followed by high-throughput sequencing. The source study handled its data this way. To quantify the absolute abundance of every unique TCRbeta CDR3 region, sequences were collapsed and filtered. Usable DNA was measured by amplifying reference genes present in all nucleated cells, and TCRbeta template counts were normalized to that usable DNA to estimate T cell fraction. Repertoire TCRs were annotated as SARS-CoV-2-specific by exact matching of V gene, CDR3 amino acid sequence and J gene to a known reactive TCR set. MIRA supplied the reference SARS-CoV-2 TCR set, which was filtered for enrichment in COVID-19-positive ImmuneCODE repertoires so that public or cross-reactive TCRs were removed. Drawing on the MIRA antigens, annotated TCRs were analysed further at the level of specific ORF or position within ORF. Breadth was defined as annotated unique rearrangements over total unique productive rearrangements; depth was the summed frequency of those rearrangements. Two-sided Wilcoxon rank-sum tests were applied when comparing TCR breadth between groups. TCRdb stores this immuneACCESS table with in-frame sequences only. Part of the clones is absent; in the studies checked, under half of the shortfall reflects unresolved V genes, and no reason is known for the rest. That table supplies the V and J calls and clone size; D and trimming were determined from the DNA. The sample yields over 300,000 clones; under 90% were counted once. The ten largest make up 7% to 9.5% of the sample.

Sequenced here: peripheral blood, sampled in a trial of Ad26.COV2.S vaccine versus placebo. Here the chain combines TRBV6-1 and TRBJ1-1, with 8 bases in between that match TRBD1. This clonotype was obtained from a person aged 18-65 years who received the Ad26.COV2.S COVID-19 vaccine or a placebo. The bases read TGTGCCAGCAGTGAAAATACAGGGGGCACTGAAGCTTTCTTT. This yields the protein CASSENTGGTEAFF.